The table lists the clone carrying this TCR beta chain with many counts. These data belong to a study of T cells in Graves' hyperthyroidism and ophthalmopathy. Researchers amplified the TCR beta CDR3 regions from RNA transcripts. When the TCR CDR3 underwent first-round RT-PCR, the HTBI primer set was used. One entry per CDR3 protein results from TCRdb running MiXCR on the multiplex PCR reads. Among around 560,000 distinct CDR3 sequences listed, roughly a sixth were seen once. The CDR3 is 16 residues long. The germline V and J ends were trimmed by 4 bases and 0 bases, with 18 bases remaining between them. Germline CDR1 and CDR2: DFQATT and SNEGSKA (reference sequence).

The receptor's source is a woman under 30 with Graves' hyperthyroidism. This rearrangement joins TRBV20-1 to TRBJ2-5; a weak D match, TRBD1 (6 bases). Material: blood. CDR3 coding DNA: TGCAGTGCTAATGGCACGCCCCAGGGGCACCAAGAGACCCAGTACTTC. Translated: CSANGTPQGHQETQYF.